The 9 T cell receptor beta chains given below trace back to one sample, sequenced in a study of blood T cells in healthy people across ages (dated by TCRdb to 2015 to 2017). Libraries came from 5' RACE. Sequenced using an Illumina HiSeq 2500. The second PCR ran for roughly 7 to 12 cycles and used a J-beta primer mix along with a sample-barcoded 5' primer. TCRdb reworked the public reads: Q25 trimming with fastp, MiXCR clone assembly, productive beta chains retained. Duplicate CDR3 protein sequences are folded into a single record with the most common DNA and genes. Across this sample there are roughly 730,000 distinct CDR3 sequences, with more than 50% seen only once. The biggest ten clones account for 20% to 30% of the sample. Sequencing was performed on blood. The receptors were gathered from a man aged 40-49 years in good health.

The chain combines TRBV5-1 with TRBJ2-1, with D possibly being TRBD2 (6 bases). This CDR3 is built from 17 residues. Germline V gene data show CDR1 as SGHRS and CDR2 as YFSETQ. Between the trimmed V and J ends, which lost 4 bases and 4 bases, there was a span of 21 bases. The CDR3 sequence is CASSRVGGIGLYNEQFF. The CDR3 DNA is TGCGCCAGCAGCCGAGTAGGCGGGATTGGGCTTTACAATGAGCAGTTCTTC.

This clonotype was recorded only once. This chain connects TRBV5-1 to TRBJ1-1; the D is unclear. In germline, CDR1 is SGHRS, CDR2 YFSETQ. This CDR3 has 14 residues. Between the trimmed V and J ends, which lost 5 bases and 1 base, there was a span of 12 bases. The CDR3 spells CASRLGNPNTEAFF. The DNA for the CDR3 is TGCGCCAGCAGGCTTGGAAACCCGAACACTGAAGCTTTCTTT.

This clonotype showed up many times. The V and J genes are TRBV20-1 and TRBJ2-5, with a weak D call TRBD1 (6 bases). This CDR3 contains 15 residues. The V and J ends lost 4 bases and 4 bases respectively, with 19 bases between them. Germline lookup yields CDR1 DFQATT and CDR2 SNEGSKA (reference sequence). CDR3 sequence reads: CSAISSGGLRETQYF. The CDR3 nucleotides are TGCAGTGCTATCTCGTCTGGGGGCCTACGAGAGACCCAGTACTTC.

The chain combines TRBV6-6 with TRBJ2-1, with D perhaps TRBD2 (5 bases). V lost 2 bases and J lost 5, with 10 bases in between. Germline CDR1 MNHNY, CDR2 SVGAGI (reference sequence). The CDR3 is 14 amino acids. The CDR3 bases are TGTGCCAGCAGTTACGCTAGCTCTGACAATGAGCAGTTCTTC. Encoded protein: CASSYASSDNEQFF.

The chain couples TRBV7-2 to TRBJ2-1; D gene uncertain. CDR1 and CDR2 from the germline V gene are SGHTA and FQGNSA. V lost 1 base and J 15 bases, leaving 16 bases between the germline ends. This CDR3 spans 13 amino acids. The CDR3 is CASSLGPIAISFF. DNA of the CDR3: TGTGCCAGCAGCTTAGGCCCCATTGCGATTTCGTTCTTC.

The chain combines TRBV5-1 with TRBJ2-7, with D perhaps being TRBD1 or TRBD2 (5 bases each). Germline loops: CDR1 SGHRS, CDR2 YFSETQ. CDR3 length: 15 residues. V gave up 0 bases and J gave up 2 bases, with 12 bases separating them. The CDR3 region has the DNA TGCGCCAGCAGCTTGGTCGGGGACCCCACCTACGAGCAGTACTTC. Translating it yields CASSLVGDPTYEQYF.

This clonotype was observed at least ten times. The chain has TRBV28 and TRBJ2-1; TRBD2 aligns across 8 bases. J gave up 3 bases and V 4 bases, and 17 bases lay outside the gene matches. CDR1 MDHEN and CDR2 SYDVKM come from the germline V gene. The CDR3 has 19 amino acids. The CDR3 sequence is CASSSGREGLGTLYNEQFF. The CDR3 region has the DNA TGTGCCAGCAGTTCCGGCCGGGAGGGCCTCGGAACCCTCTACAATGAGCAGTTCTTC.

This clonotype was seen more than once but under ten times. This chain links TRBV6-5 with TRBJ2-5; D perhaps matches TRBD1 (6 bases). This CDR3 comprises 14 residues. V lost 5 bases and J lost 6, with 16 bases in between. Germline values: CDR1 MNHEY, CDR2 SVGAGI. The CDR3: CASSPQGHLKTQYF. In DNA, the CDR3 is TGTGCCAGCAGTCCACAGGGCCATTTGAAGACCCAGTACTTC.

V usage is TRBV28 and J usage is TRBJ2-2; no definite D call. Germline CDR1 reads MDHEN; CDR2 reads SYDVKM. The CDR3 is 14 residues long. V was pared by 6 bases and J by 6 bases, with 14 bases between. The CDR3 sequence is CASRIDALSGELFF. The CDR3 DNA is TGTGCCAGCAGGATAGACGCCTTATCCGGGGAGCTGTTTTTT.